The TCR beta chain under discussion was sequenced for a study of T-cell memory formation after mild COVID-19. The CDR3 has 16 residues. Germline loops: CDR1 SGHDT, CDR2 YYEEEE. V was cut by 3 bases and J by 7 bases, with 22 bases left in between. TCRdb analysed the 5' RACE reads with MiXCR anew, one entry per CDR3 protein. The sample shows 89,000 or so distinct CDR3 sequences, roughly 13% of them seen only once. Study-wide points: CD4+ contracting clones were found mainly in CM and EM, and CD8+ ones in EMRA. Balance between CD4 and CD8 was seen in clones contracting day 15 to 85, and a CD4+ lean was seen in later expanders.

As concerns this clonotype: Antigen: not known.

This sequence originates from a man between 18 and 29 years old who had mild COVID-19 (a few samples of this study predate the infection). Cell type and time point are not known. The chain joins TRBV5-6 to TRBJ1-2; D unclear. The specimen was PBMCs or a T cell subset sorted from them (not recorded which). The CDR3 sequence is CASSSRKEPVPFGYTF. For the CDR3, the DNA is TGTGCCAGCAGCTCCCGGAAGGAGCCAGTCCCCTTTGGCTACACCTTC.